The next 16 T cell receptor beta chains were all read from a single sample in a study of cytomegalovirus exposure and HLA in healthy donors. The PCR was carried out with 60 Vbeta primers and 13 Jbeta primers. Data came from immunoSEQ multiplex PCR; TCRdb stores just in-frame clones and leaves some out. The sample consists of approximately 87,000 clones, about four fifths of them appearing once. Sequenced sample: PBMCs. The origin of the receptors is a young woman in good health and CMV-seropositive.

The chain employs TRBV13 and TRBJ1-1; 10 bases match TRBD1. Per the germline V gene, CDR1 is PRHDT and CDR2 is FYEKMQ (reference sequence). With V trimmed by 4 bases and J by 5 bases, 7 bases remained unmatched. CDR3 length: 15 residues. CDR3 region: CASSSRDRGGTEAFF. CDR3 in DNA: TGTGCCAGCAGCTCCCGGGACAGGGGTGGGACTGAAGCTTTCTTT.

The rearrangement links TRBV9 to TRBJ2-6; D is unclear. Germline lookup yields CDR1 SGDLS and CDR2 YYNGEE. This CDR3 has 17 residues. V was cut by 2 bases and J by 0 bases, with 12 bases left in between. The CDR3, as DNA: TGTGCCAGCAGCGTCCGACTGAGTAACTCTGGGGCCAACGTCCTGACTTTC. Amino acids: CASSVRLSNSGANVLTF.

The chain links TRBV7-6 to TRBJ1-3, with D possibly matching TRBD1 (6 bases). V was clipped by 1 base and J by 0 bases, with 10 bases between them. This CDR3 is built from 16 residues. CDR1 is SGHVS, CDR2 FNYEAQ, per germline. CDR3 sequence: CASSLGTVSSGNTIYF. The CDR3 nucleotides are TGTGCCAGCAGCTTAGGGACAGTCTCCTCTGGAAACACCATATATTTT.

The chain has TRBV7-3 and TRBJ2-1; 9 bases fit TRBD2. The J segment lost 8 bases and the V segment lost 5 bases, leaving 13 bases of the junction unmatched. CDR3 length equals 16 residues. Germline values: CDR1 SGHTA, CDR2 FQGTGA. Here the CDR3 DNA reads TGTGCCAGCAGCCCCCAGGGGGGTAGCGGGAGACATGAGCAGTTCTTC. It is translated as CASSPQGGSGRHEQFF. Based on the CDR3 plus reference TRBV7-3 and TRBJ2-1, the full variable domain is GAGVSQTPSNKVTEKGKYVELRCDPISGHTALYWYRQSLGQGPEFLIYFQGTGAADDSGLPNDRFFAVRPEGSVSTLKIQRTERGDSAVYLCASSPQGGSGRHEQFFGPGTRLTVL.

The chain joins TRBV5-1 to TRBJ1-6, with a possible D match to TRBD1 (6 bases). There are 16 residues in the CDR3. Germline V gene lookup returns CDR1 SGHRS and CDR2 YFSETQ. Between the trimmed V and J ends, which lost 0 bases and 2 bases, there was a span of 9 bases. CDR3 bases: TGCGCCAGCAGCTTGGAGGGGGGGCCCTATAATTCACCCCTCCACTTT. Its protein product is CASSLEGGPYNSPLHF.

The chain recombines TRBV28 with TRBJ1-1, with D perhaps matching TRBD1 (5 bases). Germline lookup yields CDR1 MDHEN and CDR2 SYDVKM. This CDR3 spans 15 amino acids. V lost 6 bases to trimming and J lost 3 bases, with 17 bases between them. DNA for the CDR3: TGTGCCAGCAGGGCGGGACCCATGGCGGACACTGAAGCTTTCTTT. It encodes CASRAGPMADTEAFF.

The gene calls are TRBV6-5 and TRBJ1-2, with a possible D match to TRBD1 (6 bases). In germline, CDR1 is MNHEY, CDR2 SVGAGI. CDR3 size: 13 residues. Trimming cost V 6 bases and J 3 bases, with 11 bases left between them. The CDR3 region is CASSEGVDYGYTF. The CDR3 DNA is TGTGCCAGCAGCGAGGGGGTTGACTATGGCTACACCTTC.

In nucleotides, the CDR3 is TGTGCCAGCAGCCGGAATGAAAAACTGTTTTTT. Residues: CASSRNEKLFF. This chain uses TRBV7-9 with TRBJ1-4; no definite D call. The V gene's germline CDR1 is SEHNR and CDR2 FQNEAQ (reference sequence). This CDR3 is built from 11 residues. V dropped 5 bases and J dropped 5 bases, with 3 bases sitting between them.

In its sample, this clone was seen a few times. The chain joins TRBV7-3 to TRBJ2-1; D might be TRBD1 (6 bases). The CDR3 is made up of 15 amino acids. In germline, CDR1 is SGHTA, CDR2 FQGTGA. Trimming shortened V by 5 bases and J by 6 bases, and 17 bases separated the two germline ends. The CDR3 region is CASSPGHPRGNEQFF. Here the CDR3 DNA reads TGTGCCAGCAGCCCCGGTCACCCCAGGGGCAATGAGCAGTTCTTC.

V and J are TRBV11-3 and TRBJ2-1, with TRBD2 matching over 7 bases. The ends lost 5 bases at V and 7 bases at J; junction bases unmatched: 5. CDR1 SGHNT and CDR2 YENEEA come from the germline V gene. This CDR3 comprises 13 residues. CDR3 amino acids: CASSQRGSNEQFF. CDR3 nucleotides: TGTGCCAGCAGCCAGCGGGGCAGTAATGAGCAGTTCTTC.

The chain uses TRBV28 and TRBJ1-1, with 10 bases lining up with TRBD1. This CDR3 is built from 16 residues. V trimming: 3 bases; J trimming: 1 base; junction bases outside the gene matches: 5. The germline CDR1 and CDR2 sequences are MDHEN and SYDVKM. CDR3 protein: CASSLETGGANTEAFF. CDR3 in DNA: TGTGCCAGCAGTTTGGAGACAGGGGGCGCGAACACTGAAGCTTTCTTT.

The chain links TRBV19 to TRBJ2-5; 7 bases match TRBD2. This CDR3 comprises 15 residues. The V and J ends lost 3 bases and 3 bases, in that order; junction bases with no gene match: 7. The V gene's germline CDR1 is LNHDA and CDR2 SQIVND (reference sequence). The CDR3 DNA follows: TGTGCCAGTAGTATGTCCTTTCTAGCGGAAGAGACCCAGTACTTC. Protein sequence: CASSMSFLAEETQYF.

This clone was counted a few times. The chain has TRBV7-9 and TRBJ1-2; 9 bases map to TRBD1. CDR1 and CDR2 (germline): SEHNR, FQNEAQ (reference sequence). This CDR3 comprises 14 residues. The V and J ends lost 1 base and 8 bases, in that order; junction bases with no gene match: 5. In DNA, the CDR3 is TGTGCCAGCAGCTTAGGGACAGGGGCCGGGGGCTACACCTTC. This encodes CASSLGTGAGGYTF. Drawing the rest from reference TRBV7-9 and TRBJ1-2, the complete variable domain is DTGVSQNPRHKITKRGQNVTFRCDPISEHNRLYWYRQTLGQGPEFLTYFQNEAQLEKSRLLSDRFSAERPKGSFSTLEIQRTEQGDSAMYLCASSLGTGAGGYTFGSGTRLTVV.

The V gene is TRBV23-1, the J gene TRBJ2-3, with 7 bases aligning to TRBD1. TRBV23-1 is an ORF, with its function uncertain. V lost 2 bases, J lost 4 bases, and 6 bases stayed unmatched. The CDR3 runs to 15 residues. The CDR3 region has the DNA TGCGCCAGCAGTCAAGTTAGACAGGGTTCAGATACGCAGTATTTT. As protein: CASSQVRQGSDTQYF.

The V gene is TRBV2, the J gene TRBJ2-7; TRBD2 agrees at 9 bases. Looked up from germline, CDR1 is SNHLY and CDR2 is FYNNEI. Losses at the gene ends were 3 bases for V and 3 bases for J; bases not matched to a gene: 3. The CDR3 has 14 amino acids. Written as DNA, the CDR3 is TGTGCCAGCAGTGATCTAGCGGGGAGCTACGAGCAGTACTTC. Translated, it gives CASSDLAGSYEQYF.

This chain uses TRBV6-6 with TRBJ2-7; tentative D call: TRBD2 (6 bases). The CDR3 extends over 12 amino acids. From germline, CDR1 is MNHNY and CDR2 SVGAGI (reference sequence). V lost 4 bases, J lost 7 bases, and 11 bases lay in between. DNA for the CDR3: TGTGCCAGCAGTTCCGAGGGACTGGAGCAGTACTTC. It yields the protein CASSSEGLEQYF.